This TCR beta chain derives from a study of CD8 T cells in ankylosing spondylitis (dated by TCRdb to the late 2010s). In terms of the full investigation: The study profiled T cell receptor beta repertoires in healthy donors and ankylosing spondylitis patients to find disease-linked TCR variants. The whole study cohort included 108 healthy donors and 20 to 30 ankylosing spondylitis patients. Peripheral blood samples were taken, and synovial fluid was additionally collected from ankylosing spondylitis patients. Broad study findings and their caveats: Blood from ankylosing spondylitis patients appeared to be characterized by a TCR beta motif composed of roughly 8 highly homologous amino acid variants. Significant enrichment of the disease-linked clones was reported in matched synovial fluid samples from ankylosing spondylitis patients. A CD8+ phenotype was shown by the disease-linked clones, which were found at relatively low frequencies in peripheral blood. Some motif variants were previously reported in synovial fluid and blood of reactive arthritis patients, suggesting common disease-initiation mechanisms.

This clonotype was recorded at least ten times. No antigen is known for it. The input lacks base qualities; no much larger clone sits a single base away. Trimmed from V: 4 bases; trimmed from J: 4 bases; junction bases lacking a gene match: 4. The CDR3 starts with the cysteine, ends with the phenylalanine, and has 13 residues. The retained sequence is limited to the CDR3, 39 bases, with the frame set at the first base. From a lookup of the germline V gene, CDR1 and CDR2 are SQVTM and ANQGSEA. The instrument was an Illumina HiSeq 2500. Quantitative 5'-RACE with molecular barcodes was used to prepare TCR beta libraries. In the source study's methods: A new computational method, built on a probabilistic model of VDJ rearrangement, was used to identify disease-linked TCR variants. Using fastp trimming at Q25 and MiXCR clonotype assembly, TCRdb reanalyzed the public sequencing data and kept in-frame beta chains. Rows are unified per CDR3 protein, each entry keeping the most common DNA and genes. The V and J calls and clone size come from TCRdb's table, not from the authors' own analysis. Here the sample has hundreds of thousands of distinct CDR3 sequences; over 9.5% occur a single time. The leading ten clones occupy nearly 7% of the sample.

Sequenced input: blood, either unsorted or a sorted T cell fraction (not recorded which). Recombination linked TRBV29-1 to TRBJ2-3; 8 central nucleotides agree with TRBD2. This sequence was found in a male donor with ankylosing spondylitis. Here the CDR3 is given as CSVGSGLADTQYF. The sequenced DNA: TGCAGCGTTGGGTCGGGACTAGCAGATACGCAGTATTTT.